These 18 T cell receptor beta chains originate from one sample sequenced in a study of T-cell reconstitution after alpha-beta-depleted transplantation in children. For TCRbeta, the library was prepared with unique molecular identifiers. From the PCR reads, TCRdb called clonotypes with MiXCR, one entry per CDR3 protein. In the table there are some 640,000 distinct CDR3 sequences, roughly 15% of which are singletons. The specimen comprised PBMCs from the stem cell graft donor, sampled from the stem cell graft. All receptors come from a human donor who donated a stem cell graft to a child with acute myeloid leukemia.

The V gene is TRBV5-1, the J gene TRBJ2-3; D is perhaps TRBD1 (5 bases). Germline loops: CDR1 SGHRS, CDR2 YFSETQ. The CDR3 is 14 residues long. The V end was cut by 3 bases, the J end by 5 bases, with 13 bases between. Written as DNA, the CDR3 is TGCGCCAGCAGCTGGGGCTCACGCGAAGATACGCAGTATTTT. Its protein is CASSWGSREDTQYF.

This clonotype showed up just a few times. For the CDR3, the DNA is TGTGCCAGCAGTAAACGGGGGGGACAAGAGACCCAGTACTTC. This encodes CASSKRGGQETQYF. The rearrangement joins TRBV12-3 or TRBV12-4 to TRBJ2-5; 8 positions agree with TRBD2. The CDR3 runs 14 residues. V lost 5 bases and J lost 2; bases outside the gene matches: 4.

Of note for this clonotype: This may be a read error: a much more frequent sequence differs by one nucleotide. CDR3 sequence reads: CASRPEPTGYYGYTF. DNA for the CDR3: TGTGCCAGCAGGCCCGAACCGACAGGGTACTATGGCTACACCTTC. The J gene is TRBJ1-2, the V gene TRBV27, with 7 bases aligning to TRBD1. CDR1 is MNHEY and CDR2 is SMNVEV in the germline V gene (reference sequence). The CDR3 covers 15 residues. The V segment lost 6 bases and the J segment 3 bases; nucleotides outside the gene matches: 10.

The sample holds many counts of this clonotype. V usage is TRBV27 and J usage is TRBJ2-7; 9 bases map to TRBD1. Germline CDR1 and CDR2: MNHEY and SMNVEV (reference sequence). The CDR3 sequence is 14 residues long. V gave up 3 bases and J gave up 5 bases; unmatched junction bases: 5. CDR3 DNA sequence: TGTGCCAGCAGTTTCGGACAGGGGAGGAACGAGCAGTACTTC. Amino acid sequence: CASSFGQGRNEQYF.

Ten or more counts support this clonotype. The chain links TRBV20-1 to TRBJ2-5, with D possibly matching TRBD1 (6 bases). Trimming left V 2 bases short and J 2 bases short, with 24 bases between. The V gene's germline CDR1 is DFQATT and CDR2 SNEGSKA (reference sequence). The CDR3 totals 18 residues. CDR3 coding DNA: TGCAGTGCTAGATTCCCTCGGACAGCGAGCTCTCTTCAAGAGACCCAGTACTTC. Its protein is CSARFPRTASSLQETQYF.

V and J are TRBV29-1 and TRBJ2-5; weak D call: TRBD2 (6 bases). V lost 4 bases, J lost 1 base, and 16 bases lay in between. The CDR3 length is 15 residues. The germline V gene has CDR1 SQVTM and CDR2 ANQGSEA. For the CDR3, the DNA is TGCAGCGTTGTTGATTTTGCGGGGAGCCAAGAGACCCAGTACTTC. Protein sequence: CSVVDFAGSQETQYF.

This clonotype was seen more than once but under ten times. The junction shows a germline mismatch at one end, possibly a read error. The chain recombines TRBV20-1 with TRBJ2-1; D might be TRBD1 or TRBD2, each matching 6 bases. The CDR3 has 18 residues. Germline CDR1 DFQATT, CDR2 SNEGSKA (reference sequence). CDR3 amino acids: CCARDLGGGLSSYNEQFF. Written as DNA, the CDR3 is TGCTGTGCTAGAGATCTTGGAGGGGGTCTCAGCTCCTACAATGAGCAGTTCTTC.

This clonotype was found a few times. CDR3 amino acids: CATSDLGQGSHEQFF. The CDR3 bases are TGTGCCACCAGTGACCTGGGACAGGGGTCCCATGAGCAGTTCTTC. The V call is TRBV24-1, the J call TRBJ2-1; the match to TRBD1 covers 10 bases. Germline lookup yields CDR1 KGHDR and CDR2 SFDVKD. CDR3 length: 15 amino acids. J lost 8 bases, V lost 4 bases, and 7 bases had no gene match.

This clonotype was counted between two and nine times. This chain joins TRBV12-3 or TRBV12-4 and TRBJ1-1; unclear D gene. The CDR3 totals 18 residues. The V and J ends lost 6 bases and 3 bases respectively, with 26 bases between them. The CDR3: CASSPPEPTDHGDTEAFF. DNA for the CDR3: TGTGCCAGCAGCCCACCCGAACCCACAGACCACGGGGACACTGAAGCTTTCTTT.

This clonotype was observed a few times. The chain carries TRBV20-1 and TRBJ1-5; D unclear. The CDR3 covers 13 residues. Germline loops: CDR1 DFQATT, CDR2 SNEGSKA (reference sequence). Trimming shortened V by 4 bases and J by 3 bases, and 10 bases separated the two germline ends. CDR3 protein: CSAKDPNNQPQHF. The CDR3 DNA is TGCAGTGCTAAGGACCCGAACAATCAGCCCCAGCATTTT.

This clonotype appeared a few times. V usage is TRBV12-3 or TRBV12-4 and J usage is TRBJ1-5, with 9 bases identical to TRBD1. There are 15 residues in the CDR3. V lost 6 bases and J lost 1; bases outside the gene matches: 4. CDR3: CASSVQGASNQPQHF. DNA of the CDR3: TGTGCCAGCAGCGTACAGGGGGCAAGCAATCAGCCCCAGCATTTT.

Details on this clonotype: A much larger clone is a single base away; this may be a read error. The chain is built from TRBV20-1 and TRBJ2-4, with D perhaps TRBD1 (5 bases). CDR3 length: 16 amino acids. Germline V gene data show CDR1 as DFQATT and CDR2 as SNEGSKA (reference sequence). This chain's CDR3 is CCARAPGYLAKNIQYF. As DNA, the CDR3 is TGCTGTGCTAGAGCCCCAGGGTACTTAGCCAAAAACATTCAGTACTTC.

The CDR3 protein is CASSEYGPGIYNEQFF. CDR3 in DNA: TGTGCCAGCAGTGAATACGGGCCCGGGATTTACAATGAGCAGTTCTTC. This rearrangement joins TRBV6-1 to TRBJ2-1; D may be TRBD2 (5 bases). The CDR3 extends over 16 amino acids. The germline V gene encodes CDR1 MNHNS and CDR2 SASEGT. Trimming cost V 2 bases and J 4 bases, with 15 bases left between them.

This clonotype has at least ten counts. The chain links TRBV7-2 to TRBJ2-7; TRBD1 might be the D (6 bases). Between the trimmed V and J ends, which lost 0 bases and 5 bases, there was a span of 8 bases. The CDR3 is made up of 13 amino acids. Germline V gene sequence: CDR1 SGHTA, CDR2 FQGNSA. DNA for the CDR3: TGTGCCAGCAGCTTAGCGCCAGGGGACGAGCAGTACTTC. It codes for CASSLAPGDEQYF.

This clonotype was picked up a small number of times. This chain uses TRBV6-1 with TRBJ2-2; the D is unclear. CDR3 length: 14 amino acids. The germline V and J ends were trimmed by 5 bases and 0 bases, with 7 bases remaining between them. Per germline, CDR1 MNHNS and CDR2 SASEGT. CDR3 loop: CASSRDPNTGELFF. The CDR3 coding sequence is TGTGCCAGCAGTCGCGATCCGAACACCGGGGAGCTGTTTTTT.

This clonotype was seen only a few times. The chain has TRBV7-2 and TRBJ2-7; 9 bases are shared with TRBD2. The trim removed 2 bases at V and 2 bases at J, leaving 4 bases unmatched. Germline CDR1 reads SGHTA; CDR2 reads FQGNSA. The CDR3 consists of 15 residues. The CDR3 sequence is CASSLSIAGAYEQYF. CDR3 DNA: TGTGCCAGCAGCTTAAGTATAGCGGGGGCCTACGAGCAGTACTTC.

This chain links TRBV6-2 or TRBV6-3 with TRBJ2-7; D might be TRBD1 or TRBD2, each matching 6 bases. The CDR3 runs to 14 residues. Germline CDR1 and CDR2: MNHEY and SVGEGT. In DNA form, the CDR3 reads TGTGCCACTCGAGGGGGGTCGTCGCCCTACGAGCAGGACGTC. This codes for CATRGGSSPYEQDV.

This clonotype was counted ten times or more. The J gene is TRBJ2-1, the V gene TRBV12-3 or TRBV12-4, with D perhaps TRBD2 (5 bases). V shed 5 bases and J shed 7 bases, with 12 bases lying between them. This CDR3 region has 13 residues. Here the CDR3 DNA reads TGTGCCAGCAGTCCTAGCCCGGGGAATGAGCAGTTCTTC. As protein: CASSPSPGNEQFF.